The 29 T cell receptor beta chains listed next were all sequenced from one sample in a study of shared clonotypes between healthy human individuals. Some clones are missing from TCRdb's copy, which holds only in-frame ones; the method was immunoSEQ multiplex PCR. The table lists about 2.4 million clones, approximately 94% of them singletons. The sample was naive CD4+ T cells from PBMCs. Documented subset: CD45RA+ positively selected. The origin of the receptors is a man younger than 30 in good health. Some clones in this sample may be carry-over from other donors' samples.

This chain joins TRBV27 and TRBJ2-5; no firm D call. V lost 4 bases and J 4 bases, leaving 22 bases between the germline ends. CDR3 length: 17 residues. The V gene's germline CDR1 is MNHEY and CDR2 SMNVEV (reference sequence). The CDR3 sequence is CASSSRVVGSTPETQYF. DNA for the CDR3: TGTGCCAGCAGTTCCCGGGTAGTAGGGTCTACCCCAGAGACCCAGTACTTC.

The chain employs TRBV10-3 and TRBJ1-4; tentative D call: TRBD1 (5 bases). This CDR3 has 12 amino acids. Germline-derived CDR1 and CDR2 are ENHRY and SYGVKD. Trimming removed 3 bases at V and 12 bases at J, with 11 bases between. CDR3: CAISDSGFELFF. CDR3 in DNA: TGTGCCATCAGTGATTCAGGGTTCGAACTGTTTTTT.

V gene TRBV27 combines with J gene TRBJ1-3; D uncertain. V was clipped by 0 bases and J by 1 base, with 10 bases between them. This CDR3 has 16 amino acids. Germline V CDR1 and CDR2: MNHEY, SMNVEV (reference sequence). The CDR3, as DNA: TGTGCCAGCAGTTTATCTGGACCTAGATCTGGAAACACCATATATTTT. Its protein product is CASSLSGPRSGNTIYF.

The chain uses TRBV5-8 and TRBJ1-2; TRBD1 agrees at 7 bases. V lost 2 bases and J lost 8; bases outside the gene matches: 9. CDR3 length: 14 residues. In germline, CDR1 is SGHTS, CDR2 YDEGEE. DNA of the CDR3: TGTGCCAGCAGCTTATTCCAGGGGGTAGAAGGCTACACCTTC. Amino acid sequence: CASSLFQGVEGYTF.

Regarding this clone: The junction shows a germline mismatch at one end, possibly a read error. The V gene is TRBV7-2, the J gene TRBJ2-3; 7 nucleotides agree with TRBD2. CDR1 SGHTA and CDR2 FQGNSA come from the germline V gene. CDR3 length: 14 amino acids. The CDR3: CASSSIPRGTTRRW. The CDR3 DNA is TGTGCCAGCAGCTCCATCCCCCGTGGGACTACCAGAAGGTGG.

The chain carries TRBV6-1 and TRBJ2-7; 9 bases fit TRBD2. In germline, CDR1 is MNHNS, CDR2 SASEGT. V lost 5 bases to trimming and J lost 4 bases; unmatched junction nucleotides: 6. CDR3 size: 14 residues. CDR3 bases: TGTGCCAGCAGTATTGCTAGCGGGAATTACGAGCAGTACTTC. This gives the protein CASSIASGNYEQYF.

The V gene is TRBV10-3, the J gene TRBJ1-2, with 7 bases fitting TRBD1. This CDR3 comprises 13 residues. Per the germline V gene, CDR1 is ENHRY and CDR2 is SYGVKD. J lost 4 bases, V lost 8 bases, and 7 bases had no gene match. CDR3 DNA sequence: TGTGCCATCCTCCGGGACAGTACCTATGGCTACACCTTC. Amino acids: CAILRDSTYGYTF.

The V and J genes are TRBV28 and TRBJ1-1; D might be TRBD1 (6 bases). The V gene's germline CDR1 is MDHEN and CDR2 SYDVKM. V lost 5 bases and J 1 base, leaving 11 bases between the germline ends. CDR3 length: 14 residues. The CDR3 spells CASSPRGGNTEAFF. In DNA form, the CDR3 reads TGTGCCAGCAGTCCCAGGGGTGGGAACACTGAAGCTTTCTTT.

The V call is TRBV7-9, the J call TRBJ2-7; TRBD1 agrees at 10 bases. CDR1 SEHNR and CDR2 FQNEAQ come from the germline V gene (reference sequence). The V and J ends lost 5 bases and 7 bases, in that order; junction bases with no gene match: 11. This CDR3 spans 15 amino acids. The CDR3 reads CASSKAGTGVREQYF. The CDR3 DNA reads TGTGCCAGCAGCAAAGCCGGGACAGGGGTCAGGGAGCAGTACTTC.

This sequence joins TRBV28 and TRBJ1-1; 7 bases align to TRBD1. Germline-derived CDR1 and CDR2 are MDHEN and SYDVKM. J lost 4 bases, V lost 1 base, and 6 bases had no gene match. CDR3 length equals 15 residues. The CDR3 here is CASSLSAGGATEAFF. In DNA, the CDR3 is TGTGCCAGCAGTTTATCGGCAGGGGGGGCCACTGAAGCTTTCTTT.

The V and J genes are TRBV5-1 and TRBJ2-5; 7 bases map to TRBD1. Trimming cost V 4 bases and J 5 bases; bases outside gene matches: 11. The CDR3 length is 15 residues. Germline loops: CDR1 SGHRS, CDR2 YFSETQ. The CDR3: CASSPDRVLRETQYF. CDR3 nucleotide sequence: TGCGCCAGCAGCCCCGACAGGGTTTTAAGGGAGACCCAGTACTTC.

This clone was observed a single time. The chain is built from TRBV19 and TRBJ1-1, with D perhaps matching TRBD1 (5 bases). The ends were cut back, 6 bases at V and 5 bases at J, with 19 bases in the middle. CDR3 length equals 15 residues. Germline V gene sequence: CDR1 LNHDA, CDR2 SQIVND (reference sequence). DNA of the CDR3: TGTGCCAGTAGCCCTCGGGGAAGGGGTCCGACTGAAGCTTTCTTT. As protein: CASSPRGRGPTEAFF.

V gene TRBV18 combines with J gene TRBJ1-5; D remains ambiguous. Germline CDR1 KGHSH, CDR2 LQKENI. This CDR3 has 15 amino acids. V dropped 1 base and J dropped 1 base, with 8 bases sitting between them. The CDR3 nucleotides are TGTGCCAGCTCACCACTTTCCGTAAGCAATCAGCCCCAGCATTTT. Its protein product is CASSPLSVSNQPQHF.

Here the CDR3 reads CASTYINNEQFF. The CDR3 coding sequence is TGTGCCAGCACCTACATTAACAATGAGCAGTTCTTC. J is TRBJ2-1 and V is TRBV7-2; the D is unclear. V lost 7 bases and J lost 5, with 9 bases in between. This CDR3 has 12 amino acids. In germline, CDR1 is SGHTA, CDR2 FQGNSA.

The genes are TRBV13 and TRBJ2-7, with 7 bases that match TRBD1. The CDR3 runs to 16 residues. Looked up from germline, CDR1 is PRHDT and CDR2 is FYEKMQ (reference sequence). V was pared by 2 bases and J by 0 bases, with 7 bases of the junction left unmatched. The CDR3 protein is CASSLSLTGSSYEQYF. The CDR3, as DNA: TGTGCCAGCAGCTTATCCCTGACAGGGAGCTCCTACGAGCAGTACTTC. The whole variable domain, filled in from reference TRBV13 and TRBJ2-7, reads AAGVIQSPRHLIKEKRETATLKCYPIPRHDTVYWYQQGPGQDPQFLISFYEKMQSDKGSIPDRFSAQQFSDYHSELNMSSLELGDSALYFCASSLSLTGSSYEQYFGPGTRLTVT.

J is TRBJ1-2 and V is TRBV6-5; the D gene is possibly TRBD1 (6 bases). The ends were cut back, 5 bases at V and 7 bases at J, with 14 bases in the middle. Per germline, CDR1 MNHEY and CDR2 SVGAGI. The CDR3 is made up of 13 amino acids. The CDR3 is CASSVFRGGGYTF. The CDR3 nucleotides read TGTGCCAGCAGTGTATTCAGGGGTGGTGGCTACACCTTC.

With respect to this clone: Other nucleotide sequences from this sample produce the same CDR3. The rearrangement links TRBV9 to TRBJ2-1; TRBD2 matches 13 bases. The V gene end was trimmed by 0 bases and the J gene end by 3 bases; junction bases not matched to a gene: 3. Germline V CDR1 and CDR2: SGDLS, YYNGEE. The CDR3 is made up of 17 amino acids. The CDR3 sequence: CASSVATSGRVYNEQFF. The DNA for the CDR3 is TGTGCCAGCAGCGTAGCCACTAGCGGGAGGGTCTACAATGAGCAGTTCTTC.

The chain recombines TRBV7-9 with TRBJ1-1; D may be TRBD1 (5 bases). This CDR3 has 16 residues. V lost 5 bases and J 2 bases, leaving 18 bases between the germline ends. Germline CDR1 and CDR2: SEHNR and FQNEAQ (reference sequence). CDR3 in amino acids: CASSKSGGVGNTEAFF. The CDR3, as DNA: TGTGCCAGCAGCAAATCCGGGGGTGTTGGAAACACTGAAGCTTTCTTT.

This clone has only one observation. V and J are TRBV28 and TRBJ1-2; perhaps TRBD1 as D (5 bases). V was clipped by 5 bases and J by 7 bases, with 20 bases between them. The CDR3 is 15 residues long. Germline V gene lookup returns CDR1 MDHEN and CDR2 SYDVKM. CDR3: CASSQGRPFEGGYTF. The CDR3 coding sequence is TGTGCCAGCAGTCAGGGACGGCCTTTCGAGGGTGGCTACACCTTC.

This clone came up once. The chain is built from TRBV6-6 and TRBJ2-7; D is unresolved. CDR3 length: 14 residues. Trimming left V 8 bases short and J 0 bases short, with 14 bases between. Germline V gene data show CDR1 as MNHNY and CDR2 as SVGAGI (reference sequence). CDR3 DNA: TGTGCCAGCGGTTCCTCAACACGCTCCTACGAGCAGTACTTC. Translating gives CASGSSTRSYEQYF.

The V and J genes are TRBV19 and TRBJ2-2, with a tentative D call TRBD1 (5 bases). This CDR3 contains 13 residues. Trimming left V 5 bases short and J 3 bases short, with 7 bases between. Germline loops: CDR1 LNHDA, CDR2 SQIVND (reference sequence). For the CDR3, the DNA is TGTGCCAGTAGTGTCAGGGACACCGGGGAGCTGTTTTTT. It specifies CASSVRDTGELFF.

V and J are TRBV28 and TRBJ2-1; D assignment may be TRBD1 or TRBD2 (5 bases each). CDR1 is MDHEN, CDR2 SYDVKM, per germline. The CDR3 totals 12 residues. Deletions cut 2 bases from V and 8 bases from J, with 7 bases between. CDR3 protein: CASSLGGYEQFF. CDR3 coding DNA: TGTGCCAGCAGTTTAGGGGGTTATGAGCAGTTCTTC.

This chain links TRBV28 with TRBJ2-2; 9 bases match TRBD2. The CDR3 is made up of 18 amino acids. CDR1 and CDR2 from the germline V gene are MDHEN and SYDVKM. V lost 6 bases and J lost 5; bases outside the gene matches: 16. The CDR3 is CASSRTYSGSDGTGELFF. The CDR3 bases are TGTGCCAGCAGCCGAACCTATAGCGGGAGCGACGGGACCGGGGAGCTGTTTTTT.

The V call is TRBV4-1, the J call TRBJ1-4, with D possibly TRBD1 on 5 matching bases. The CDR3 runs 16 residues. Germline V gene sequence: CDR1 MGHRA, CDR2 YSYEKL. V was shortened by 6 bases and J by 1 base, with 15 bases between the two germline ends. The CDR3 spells CASRTPGTETNEKLFF. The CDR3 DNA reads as TGCGCCAGCAGAACACCAGGGACGGAAACTAATGAAAAACTGTTTTTT.

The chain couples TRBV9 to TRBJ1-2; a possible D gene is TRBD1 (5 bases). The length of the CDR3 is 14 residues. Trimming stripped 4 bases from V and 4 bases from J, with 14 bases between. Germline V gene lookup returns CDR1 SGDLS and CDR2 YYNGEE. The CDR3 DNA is TGTGCCAGCAGCTCCGGACGGGGACCCTATGGCTACACCTTC. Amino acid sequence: CASSSGRGPYGYTF.

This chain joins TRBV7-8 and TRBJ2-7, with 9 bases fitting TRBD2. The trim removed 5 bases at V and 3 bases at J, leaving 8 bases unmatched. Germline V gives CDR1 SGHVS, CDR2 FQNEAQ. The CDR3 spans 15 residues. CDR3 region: CASSESPSGNYEQYF. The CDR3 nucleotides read TGTGCCAGCAGCGAATCCCCTAGCGGGAACTACGAGCAGTACTTC.

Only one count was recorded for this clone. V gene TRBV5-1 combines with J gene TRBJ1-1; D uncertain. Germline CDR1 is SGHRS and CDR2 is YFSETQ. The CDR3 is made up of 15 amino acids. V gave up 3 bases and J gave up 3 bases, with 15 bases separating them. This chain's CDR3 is CASSWTGLSDTEAFF. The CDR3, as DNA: TGCGCCAGCAGCTGGACGGGCCTCTCCGACACTGAAGCTTTCTTT.

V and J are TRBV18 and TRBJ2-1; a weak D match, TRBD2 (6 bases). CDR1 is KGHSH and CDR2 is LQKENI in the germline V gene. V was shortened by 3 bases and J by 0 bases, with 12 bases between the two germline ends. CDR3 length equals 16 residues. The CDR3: CASSPLAPSSYNEQFF. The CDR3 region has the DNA TGTGCCAGCTCACCCCTAGCGCCGAGCTCCTACAATGAGCAGTTCTTC.

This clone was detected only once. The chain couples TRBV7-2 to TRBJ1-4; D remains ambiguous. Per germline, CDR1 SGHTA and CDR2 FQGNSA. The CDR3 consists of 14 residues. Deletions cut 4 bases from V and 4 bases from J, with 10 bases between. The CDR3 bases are TGTGCCAGCAGCTCCTATCGGGGTAATGAAAAACTGTTTTTT. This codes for CASSSYRGNEKLFF.